The clone carrying this TCR beta chain has at least ten counts. Antigen unknown. The CDR3 length is 15 residues. J was trimmed by 3 bases and V by 5 bases; bases with no gene match: 9. TCRdb independently ran MiXCR on the reads; one entry per CDR3 protein. The table includes under 200,000 distinct CDR3 sequences, roughly 9.8% detected once. The sample originates from a study of T cell repertoires in cytomegalovirus infection. Study at large: Public signatures in TCR beta pointed to CMV infection and matching HLA type.

The study, taken as a whole, reports: CMV carriers having the relevant HLA were flagged by cumulative public TCR beta family frequency. Clonotypes of TCR beta that were HLA-C-restricted and CMV-specific dominated the ex vivo response.

Material for sequencing was PBMCs. This receptor was obtained from a human donor in good health (CMV status not recorded). Some clones in this sample may be carry-over from other donors' samples. This sequence joins TRBV12-3 or TRBV12-4 and TRBJ1-2, with 7 bases that match TRBD1. CDR3 sequence reads: CASSSRPGQHYGYTF. CDR3 bases: TGTGCCAGCAGTAGTCGTCCGGGACAGCACTATGGCTACACCTTC.